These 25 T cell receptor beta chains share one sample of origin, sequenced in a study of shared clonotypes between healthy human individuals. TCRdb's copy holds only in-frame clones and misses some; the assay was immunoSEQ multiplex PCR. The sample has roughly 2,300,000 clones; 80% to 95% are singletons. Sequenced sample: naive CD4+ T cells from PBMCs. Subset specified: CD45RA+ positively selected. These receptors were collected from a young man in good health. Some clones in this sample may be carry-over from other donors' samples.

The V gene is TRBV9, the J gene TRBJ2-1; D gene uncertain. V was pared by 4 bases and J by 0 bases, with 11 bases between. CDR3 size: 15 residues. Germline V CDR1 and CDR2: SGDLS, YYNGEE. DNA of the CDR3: TGTGCCAGCAGCCTAGGCGGCGACTCCTACAATGAGCAGTTCTTC. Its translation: CASSLGGDSYNEQFF.

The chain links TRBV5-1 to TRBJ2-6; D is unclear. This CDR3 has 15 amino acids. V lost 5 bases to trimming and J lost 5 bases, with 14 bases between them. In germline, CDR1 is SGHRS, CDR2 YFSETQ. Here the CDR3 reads CASSLTRLRANVLTF. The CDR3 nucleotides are TGCGCCAGCAGTCTCACTCGGCTCCGGGCCAACGTCCTGACTTTC.

CDR3 sequence (DNA): TGCGCCAGCAGCCAAGATGCGTGGTCAGAAAATGAGCAGTTCTTC. This encodes CASSQDAWSENEQFF. The chain combines TRBV4-3 with TRBJ2-1; no definite D call. Looked up from germline, CDR1 is LGHNA and CDR2 is YSLEER. This CDR3 contains 15 residues. V lost 0 bases to trimming and J lost 7 bases, with 13 bases between them.

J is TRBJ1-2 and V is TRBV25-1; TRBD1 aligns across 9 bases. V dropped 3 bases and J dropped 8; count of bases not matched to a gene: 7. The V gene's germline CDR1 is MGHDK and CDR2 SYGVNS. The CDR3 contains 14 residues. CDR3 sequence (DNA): TGTGCCAGCAGTGATCGTCGGACAGGGGAGGGCTACACCTTC. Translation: CASSDRRTGEGYTF.

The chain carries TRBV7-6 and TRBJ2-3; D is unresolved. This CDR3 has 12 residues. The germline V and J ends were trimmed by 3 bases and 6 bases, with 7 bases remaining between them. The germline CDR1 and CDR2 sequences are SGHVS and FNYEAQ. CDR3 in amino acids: CASSFPGDTQYF. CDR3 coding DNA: TGTGCCAGCAGCTTCCCCGGGGATACGCAGTATTTT.

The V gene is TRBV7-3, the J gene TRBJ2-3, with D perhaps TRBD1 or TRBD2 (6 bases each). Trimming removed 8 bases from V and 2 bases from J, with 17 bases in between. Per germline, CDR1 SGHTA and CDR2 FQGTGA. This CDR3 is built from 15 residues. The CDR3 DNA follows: TGTGCCAGCGGGGGCGGGACTCTACTCACAGATACGCAGTATTTT. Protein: CASGGGTLLTDTQYF.

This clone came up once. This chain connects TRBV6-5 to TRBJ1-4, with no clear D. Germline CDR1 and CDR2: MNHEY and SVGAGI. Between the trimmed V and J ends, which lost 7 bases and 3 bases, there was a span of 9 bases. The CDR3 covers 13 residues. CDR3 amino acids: CASMRAANEKLFF. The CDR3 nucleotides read TGTGCCAGCATGCGGGCCGCTAATGAAAAACTGTTTTTT.

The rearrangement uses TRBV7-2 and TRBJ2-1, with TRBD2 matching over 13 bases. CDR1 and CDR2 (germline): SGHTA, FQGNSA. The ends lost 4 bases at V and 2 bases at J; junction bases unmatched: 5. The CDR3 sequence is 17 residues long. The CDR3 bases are TGTGCCAGCAGCTCGTCGACTAGCGGGAGGACCTACAATGAGCAGTTCTTC. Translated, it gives CASSSSTSGRTYNEQFF.

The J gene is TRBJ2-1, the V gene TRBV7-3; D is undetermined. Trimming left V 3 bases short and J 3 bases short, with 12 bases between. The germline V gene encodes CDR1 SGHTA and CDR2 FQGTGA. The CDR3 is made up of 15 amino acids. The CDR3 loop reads CASSFQRANYNEQFF. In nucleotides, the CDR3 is TGTGCCAGCAGCTTTCAGCGTGCGAACTACAATGAGCAGTTCTTC.

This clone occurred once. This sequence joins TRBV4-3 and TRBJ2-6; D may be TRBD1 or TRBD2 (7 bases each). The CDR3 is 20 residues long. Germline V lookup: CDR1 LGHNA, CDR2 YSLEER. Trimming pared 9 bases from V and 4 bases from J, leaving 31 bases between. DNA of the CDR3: TGCGCCAGGTCGCTCCCCAGGGGGGGCCTCCGCGACTGGGGGGCCAACGTCCTGACTTTC. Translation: CARSLPRGGLRDWGANVLTF.

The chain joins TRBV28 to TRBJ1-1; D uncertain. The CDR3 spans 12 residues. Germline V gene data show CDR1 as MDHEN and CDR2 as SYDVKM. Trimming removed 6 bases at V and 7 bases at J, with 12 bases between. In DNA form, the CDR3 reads TGTGCCAGCAGGTCCGCCTTATTTGAAGCTTTCTTT. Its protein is CASRSALFEAFF.

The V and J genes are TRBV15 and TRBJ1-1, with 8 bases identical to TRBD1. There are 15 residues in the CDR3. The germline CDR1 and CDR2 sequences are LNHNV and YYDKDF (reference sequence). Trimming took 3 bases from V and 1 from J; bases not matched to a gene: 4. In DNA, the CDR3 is TGTGCCACCAGCAGTGGGGACAGGACGAACACTGAAGCTTTCTTT. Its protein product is CATSSGDRTNTEAFF.

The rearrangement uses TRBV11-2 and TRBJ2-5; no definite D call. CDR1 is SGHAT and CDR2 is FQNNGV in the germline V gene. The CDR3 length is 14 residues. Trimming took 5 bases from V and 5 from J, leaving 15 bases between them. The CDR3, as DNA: TGTGCCAGCAGCCCCCAGGACGTCTCGGAGACCCAGTACTTC. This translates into CASSPQDVSETQYF.

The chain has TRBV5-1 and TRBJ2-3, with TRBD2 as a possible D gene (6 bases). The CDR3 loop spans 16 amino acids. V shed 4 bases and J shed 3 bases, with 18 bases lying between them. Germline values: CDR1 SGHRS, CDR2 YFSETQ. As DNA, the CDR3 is TGCGCCAGCAGCCCCCCGCTTGGGGAGGCGACAGATACGCAGTATTTT. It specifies CASSPPLGEATDTQYF.

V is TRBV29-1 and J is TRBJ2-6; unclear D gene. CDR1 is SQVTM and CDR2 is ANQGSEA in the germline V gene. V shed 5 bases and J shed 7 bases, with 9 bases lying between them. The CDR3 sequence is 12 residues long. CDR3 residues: CSVFDGANVLTF. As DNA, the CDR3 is TGCAGCGTTTTCGATGGCGCCAACGTCCTGACTTTC. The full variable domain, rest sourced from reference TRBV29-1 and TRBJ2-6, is SAVISQKPSRDICQRGTSLTIQCQVDSQVTMMFWYRQQPGQSLTLIATANQGSEATYESGFVIDKFPISRPNLTFSTLTVSNMSPEDSSIYLCSVFDGANVLTFGAGSRLTVL.

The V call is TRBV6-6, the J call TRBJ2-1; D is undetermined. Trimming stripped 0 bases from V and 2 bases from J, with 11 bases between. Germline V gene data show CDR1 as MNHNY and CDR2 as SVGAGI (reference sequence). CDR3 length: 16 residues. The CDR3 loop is CASSYSRTPPYNEQFF. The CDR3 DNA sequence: TGTGCCAGCAGTTACTCCAGGACCCCGCCCTACAATGAGCAGTTCTTC.

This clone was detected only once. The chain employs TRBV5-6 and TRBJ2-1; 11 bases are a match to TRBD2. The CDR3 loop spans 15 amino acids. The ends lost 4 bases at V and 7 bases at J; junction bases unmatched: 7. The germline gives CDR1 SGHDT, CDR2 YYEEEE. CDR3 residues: CASSLGVAGGNEQFF. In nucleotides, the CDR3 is TGTGCCAGCAGCCTAGGGGTAGCGGGAGGGAATGAGCAGTTCTTC. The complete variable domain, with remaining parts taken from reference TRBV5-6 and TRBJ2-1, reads DAGVTQSPTHLIKTRGQQVTLRCSPKSGHDTVSWYQQALGQGPQFIFQYYEEEERQRGNFPDRFSGHQFPNYSSELNVNALLLGDSALYLCASSLGVAGGNEQFFGPGTRLTVL.

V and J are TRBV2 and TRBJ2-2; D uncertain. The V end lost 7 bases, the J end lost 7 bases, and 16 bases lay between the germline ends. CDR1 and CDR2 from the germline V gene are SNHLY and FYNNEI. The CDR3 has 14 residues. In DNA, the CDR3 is TGTGCCAGCAATGGCAGCCCACTCGTCGGGGAGCTGTTTTTT. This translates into CASNGSPLVGELFF.

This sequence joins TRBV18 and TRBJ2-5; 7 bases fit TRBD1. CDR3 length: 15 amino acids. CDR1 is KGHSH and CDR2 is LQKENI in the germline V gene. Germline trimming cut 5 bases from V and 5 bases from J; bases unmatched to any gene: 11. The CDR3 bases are TGTGCCAGCTCAGAGAGACAGGGCTGGCGGGAGACCCAGTACTTC. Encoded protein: CASSERQGWRETQYF.

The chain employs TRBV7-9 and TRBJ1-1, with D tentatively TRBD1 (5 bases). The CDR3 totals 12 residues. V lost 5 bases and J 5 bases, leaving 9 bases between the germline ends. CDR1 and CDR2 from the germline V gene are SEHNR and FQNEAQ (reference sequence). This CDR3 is CASSIQETEAFF. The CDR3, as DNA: TGTGCCAGCAGCATACAGGAAACTGAAGCTTTCTTT.

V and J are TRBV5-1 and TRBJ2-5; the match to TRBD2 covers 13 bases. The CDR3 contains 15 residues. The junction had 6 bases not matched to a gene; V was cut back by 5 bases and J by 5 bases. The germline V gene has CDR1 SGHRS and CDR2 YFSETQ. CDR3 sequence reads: CASSSGTSGMETQYF. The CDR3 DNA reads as TGCGCCAGCAGTTCCGGGACTAGCGGGATGGAGACCCAGTACTTC.

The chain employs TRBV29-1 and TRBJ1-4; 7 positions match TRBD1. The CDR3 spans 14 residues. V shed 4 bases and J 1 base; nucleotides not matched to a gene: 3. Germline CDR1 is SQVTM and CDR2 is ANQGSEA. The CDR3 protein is CSVAGQRTNEKLFF. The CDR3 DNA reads TGCAGCGTTGCGGGACAGAGAACTAATGAAAAACTGTTTTTT.

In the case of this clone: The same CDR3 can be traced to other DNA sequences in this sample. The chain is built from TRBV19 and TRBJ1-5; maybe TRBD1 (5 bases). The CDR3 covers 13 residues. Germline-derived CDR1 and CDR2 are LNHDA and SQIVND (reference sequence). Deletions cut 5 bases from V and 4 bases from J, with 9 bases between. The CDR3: CASSRQRNQPQHF. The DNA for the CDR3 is TGTGCCAGTAGTCGACAGCGGAATCAGCCCCAGCATTTT.

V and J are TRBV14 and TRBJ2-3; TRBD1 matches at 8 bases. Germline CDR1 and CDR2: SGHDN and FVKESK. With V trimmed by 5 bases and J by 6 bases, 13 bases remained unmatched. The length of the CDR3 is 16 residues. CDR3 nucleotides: TGTGCCAGCAGCAGGGACAGGATGAGGTCTGAGGATACGCAGTATTTT. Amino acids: CASSRDRMRSEDTQYF.

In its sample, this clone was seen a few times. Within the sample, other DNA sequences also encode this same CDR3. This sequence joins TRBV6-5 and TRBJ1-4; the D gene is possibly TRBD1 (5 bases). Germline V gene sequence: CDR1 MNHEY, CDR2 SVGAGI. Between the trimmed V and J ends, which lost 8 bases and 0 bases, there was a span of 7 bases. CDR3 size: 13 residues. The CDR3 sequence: CASGGATNEKLFF. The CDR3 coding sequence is TGTGCCAGCGGAGGGGCAACTAATGAAAAACTGTTTTTT.